Sequencing of this TCR beta chain was carried out in a study of blood T cell repertoires in COVID-19. The CDR3 loop spans 13 amino acids. Trimming left V 6 bases short and J 3 bases short, with 10 bases between. The data were produced by immunoSEQ multiplex PCR, yet TCRdb's version contains in-frame clones alone and is incomplete. The sample has about 41,000 clones, approximately 90% seen once. Sample: peripheral blood. This chain connects TRBV12-3 or TRBV12-4 to TRBJ2-3; D uncertain. The receptor was derived from a man aged 55 to 69 with acute or convalescent COVID-19. In nucleotides, the CDR3 is TGTGCCAGCAGCTTGGGCGAGACAGATACGCAGTATTTT. Protein: CASSLGETDTQYF.